Following are 4 T cell receptor beta chains from one sample sequenced in a study of shared clonotypes between healthy human individuals. CD45RO negativity and positive selection for CCR7 defined naive CD8 cells, a population that excluded terminally differentiated effector memory CD45RA+ cells. This table comes from immunoSEQ multiplex PCR, and its TCRdb copy is limited to in-frame clones, with some not included. The table has around 600,000 clones, 95% seen once. The material sequenced was naive CD8+ T cells sorted from blood. The source is a woman in her twenties or thirties in good health.

The rearrangement joins TRBV27 to TRBJ2-6; tentative D call: TRBD2 (7 bases). CDR1 MNHEY and CDR2 SMNVEV come from the germline V gene (reference sequence). The CDR3 runs to 16 residues. Trimming stripped 8 bases from V and 2 bases from J, with 16 bases between. The CDR3 loop is CASASGGGTGANVLTF. CDR3 coding DNA: TGTGCCAGCGCTTCTGGGGGGGGCACTGGGGCCAACGTCCTGACTTTC.

This clone was observed once. The CDR3 loop is CASSVGTTKYEQYF. In DNA, the CDR3 is TGTGCCAGCAGTGTCGGGACTACCAAGTACGAGCAGTACTTC. The chain links TRBV28 to TRBJ2-5, with TRBD2 identical over 7 bases. The DNA matches TRBJ2-7 better at its end, which makes the J call doubtful. Germline lookup yields CDR1 MDHEN and CDR2 SYDVKM. The CDR3 covers 14 residues.

The V call is TRBV9, the J call TRBJ2-7, with 12 bases fitting TRBD1. With 5 bases clipped from V and 1 base from J, the junction kept 19 bases outside the gene matches. Germline CDR1 SGDLS, CDR2 YYNGEE. The CDR3 is made up of 20 amino acids. The CDR3 here is CASSATPGQGASGPSYEQYF. The CDR3 nucleotides are TGTGCCAGCAGTGCAACACCGGGACAGGGGGCGAGTGGCCCTTCCTACGAGCAGTACTTC.

As concerns this clone: One end of the junction varies from germline; a read error may be responsible. The CDR3 spells CPNRALYGYTF. Here the CDR3 DNA reads TGCCCAAACAGAGCATTATATGGCTACACCTTC. The chain carries TRBV28 and TRBJ1-2; no firm D call. Germline V gives CDR1 MDHEN, CDR2 SYDVKM. CDR3 length: 11 residues.